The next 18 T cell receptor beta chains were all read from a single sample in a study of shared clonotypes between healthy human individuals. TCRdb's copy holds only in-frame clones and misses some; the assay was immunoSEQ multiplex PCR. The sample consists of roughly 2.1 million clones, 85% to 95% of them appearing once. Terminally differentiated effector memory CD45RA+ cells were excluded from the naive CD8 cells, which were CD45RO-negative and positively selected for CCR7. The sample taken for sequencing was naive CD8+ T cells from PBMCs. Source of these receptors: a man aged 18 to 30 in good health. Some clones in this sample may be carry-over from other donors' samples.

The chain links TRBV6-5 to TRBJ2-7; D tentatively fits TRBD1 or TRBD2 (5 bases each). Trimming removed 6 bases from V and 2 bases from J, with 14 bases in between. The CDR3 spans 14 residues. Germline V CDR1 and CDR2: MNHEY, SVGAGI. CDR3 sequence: CASRYGGGTYEQYF. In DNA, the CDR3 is TGTGCCAGCAGATATGGTGGGGGAACCTACGAGCAGTACTTC.

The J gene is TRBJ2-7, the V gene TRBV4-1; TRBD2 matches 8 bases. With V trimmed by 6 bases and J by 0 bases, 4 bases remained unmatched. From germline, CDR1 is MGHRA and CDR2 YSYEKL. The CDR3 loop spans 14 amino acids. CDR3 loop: CASRLAESSYEQYF. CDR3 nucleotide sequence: TGCGCCAGCAGACTAGCGGAGAGCTCCTACGAGCAGTACTTC.

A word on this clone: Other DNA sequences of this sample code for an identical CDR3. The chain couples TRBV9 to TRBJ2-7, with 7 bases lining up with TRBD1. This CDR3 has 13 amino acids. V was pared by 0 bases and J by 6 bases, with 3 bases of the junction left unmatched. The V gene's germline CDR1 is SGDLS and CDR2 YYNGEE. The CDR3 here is CASSVGQGGEQYF. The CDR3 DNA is TGTGCCAGCAGCGTAGGACAGGGTGGCGAGCAGTACTTC.

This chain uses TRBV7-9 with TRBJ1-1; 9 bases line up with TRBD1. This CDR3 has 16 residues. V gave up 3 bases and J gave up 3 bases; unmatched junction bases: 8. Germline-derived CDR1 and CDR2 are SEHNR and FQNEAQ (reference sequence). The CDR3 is CASSFPGQGWDTEAFF. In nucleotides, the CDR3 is TGTGCCAGCAGCTTTCCGGGACAGGGCTGGGACACTGAAGCTTTCTTT.

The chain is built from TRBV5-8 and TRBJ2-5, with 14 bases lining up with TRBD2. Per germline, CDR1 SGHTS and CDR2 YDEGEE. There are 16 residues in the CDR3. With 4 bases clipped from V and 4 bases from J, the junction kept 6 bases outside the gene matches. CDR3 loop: CASSAGTSGSGETQYF. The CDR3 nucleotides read TGTGCCAGCAGCGCCGGGACTAGCGGGAGTGGAGAGACCCAGTACTTC. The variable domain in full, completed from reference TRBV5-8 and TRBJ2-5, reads EAGVTQSPTHLIKTRGQQATLRCSPISGHTSVYWYQQALGLGLQFLLWYDEGEERNRGNFPPRFSGRQFPNYSSELNVNALELEDSALYLCASSAGTSGSGETQYFGPGTRLLVL.

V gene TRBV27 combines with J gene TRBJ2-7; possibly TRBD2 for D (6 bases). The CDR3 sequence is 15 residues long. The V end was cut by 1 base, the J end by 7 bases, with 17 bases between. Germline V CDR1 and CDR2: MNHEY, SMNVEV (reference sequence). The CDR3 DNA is TGTGCCAGCAGTTTATTAGGAGGGCTTCAGGGAGAGCAGTACTTC. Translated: CASSLLGGLQGEQYF.

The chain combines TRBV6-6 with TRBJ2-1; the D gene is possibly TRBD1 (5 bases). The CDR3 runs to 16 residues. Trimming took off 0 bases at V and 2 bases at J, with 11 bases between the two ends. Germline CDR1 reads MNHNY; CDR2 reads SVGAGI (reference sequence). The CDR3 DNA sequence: TGTGCCAGCAGTTACTCTGGCAGGGCGCCCTACAATGAGCAGTTCTTC. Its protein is CASSYSGRAPYNEQFF.

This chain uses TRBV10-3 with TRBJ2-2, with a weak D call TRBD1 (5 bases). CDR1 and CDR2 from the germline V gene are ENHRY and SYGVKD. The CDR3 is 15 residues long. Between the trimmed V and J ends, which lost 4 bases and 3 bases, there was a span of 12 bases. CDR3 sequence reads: CAISGMIGDTGELFF. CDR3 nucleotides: TGTGCCATCAGTGGAATGATAGGGGACACCGGGGAGCTGTTTTTT.

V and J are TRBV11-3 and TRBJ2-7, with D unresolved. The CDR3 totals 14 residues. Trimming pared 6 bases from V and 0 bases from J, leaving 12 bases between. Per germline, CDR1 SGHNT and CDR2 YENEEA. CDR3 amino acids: CASRAFNISYEQYF. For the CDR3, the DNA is TGTGCCAGCAGGGCTTTTAATATCTCCTACGAGCAGTACTTC. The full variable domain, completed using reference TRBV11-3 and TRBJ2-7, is EAGVVQSPRYKIIEKKQPVAFWCNPISGHNTLYWYLQNLGQGPELLIRYENEEAVDDSQLPKDRFSAERLKGVDSTLKIQPAELGDSAVYLCASRAFNISYEQYFGPGTRLTVT.

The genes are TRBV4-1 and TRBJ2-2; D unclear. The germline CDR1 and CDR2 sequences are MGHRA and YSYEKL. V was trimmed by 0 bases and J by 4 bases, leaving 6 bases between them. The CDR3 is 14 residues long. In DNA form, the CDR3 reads TGCGCCAGCAGCCAAGAAGACCTCACCGGGGAGCTGTTTTTT. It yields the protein CASSQEDLTGELFF.

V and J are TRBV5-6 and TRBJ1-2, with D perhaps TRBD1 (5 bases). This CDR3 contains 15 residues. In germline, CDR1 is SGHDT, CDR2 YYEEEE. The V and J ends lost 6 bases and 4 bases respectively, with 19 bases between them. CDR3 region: CASTSRDLRVYGYTF. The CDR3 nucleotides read TGTGCCAGCACCTCAAGGGACCTCCGGGTCTATGGCTACACCTTC.

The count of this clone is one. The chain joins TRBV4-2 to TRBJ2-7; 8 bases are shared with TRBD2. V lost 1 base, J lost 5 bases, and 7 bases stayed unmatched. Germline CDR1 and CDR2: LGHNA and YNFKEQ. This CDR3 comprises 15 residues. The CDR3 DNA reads TGTGCCAGCAGCCAAGCCGGGAGGGGGAATGACGAGCAGTACTTC. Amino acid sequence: CASSQAGRGNDEQYF.

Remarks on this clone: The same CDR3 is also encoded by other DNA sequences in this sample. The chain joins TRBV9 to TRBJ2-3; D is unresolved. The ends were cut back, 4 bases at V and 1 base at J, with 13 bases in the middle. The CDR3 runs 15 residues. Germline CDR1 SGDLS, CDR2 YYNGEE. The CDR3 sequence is CASSPRGARTDTQYF. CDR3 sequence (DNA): TGTGCCAGCAGCCCCCGAGGAGCCCGCACAGATACGCAGTATTTT.

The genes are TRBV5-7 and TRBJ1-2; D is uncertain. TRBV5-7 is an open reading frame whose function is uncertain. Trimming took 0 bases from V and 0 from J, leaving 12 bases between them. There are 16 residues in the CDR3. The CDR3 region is CASSLAGVPTNYGYTF. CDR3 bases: TGTGCCAGCAGCTTGGCCGGGGTACCGACTAACTATGGCTACACCTTC.

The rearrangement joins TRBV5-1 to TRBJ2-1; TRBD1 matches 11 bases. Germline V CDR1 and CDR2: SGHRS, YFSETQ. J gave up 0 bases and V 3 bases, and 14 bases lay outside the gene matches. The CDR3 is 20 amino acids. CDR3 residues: CASSSERGQGEGSSYNEQFF. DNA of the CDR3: TGCGCCAGCAGCTCCGAACGGGGACAGGGGGAGGGAAGCTCCTACAATGAGCAGTTCTTC. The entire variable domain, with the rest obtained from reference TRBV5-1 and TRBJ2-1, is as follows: KAGVTQTPRYLIKTRGQQVTLSCSPISGHRSVSWYQQTPGQGLQFLFEYFSETQRNKGNFPGRFSGRQFSNSRSEMNVSTLELGDSALYLCASSSERGQGEGSSYNEQFFGPGTRLTVL.

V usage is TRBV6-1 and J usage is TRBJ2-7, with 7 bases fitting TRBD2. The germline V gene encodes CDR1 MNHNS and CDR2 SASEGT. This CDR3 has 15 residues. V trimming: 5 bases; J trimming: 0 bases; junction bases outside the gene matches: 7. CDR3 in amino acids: CASSPRVAGSYEQYF. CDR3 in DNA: TGTGCCAGCAGTCCCCGGGTAGCGGGCTCCTACGAGCAGTACTTC.

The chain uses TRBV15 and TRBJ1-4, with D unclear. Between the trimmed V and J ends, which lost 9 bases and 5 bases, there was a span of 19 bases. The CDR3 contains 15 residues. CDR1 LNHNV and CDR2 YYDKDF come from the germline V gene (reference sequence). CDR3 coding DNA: TGTGCCACTAGCGAAACCCTGGGAGTGAATGAAAAACTGTTTTTT. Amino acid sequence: CATSETLGVNEKLFF.

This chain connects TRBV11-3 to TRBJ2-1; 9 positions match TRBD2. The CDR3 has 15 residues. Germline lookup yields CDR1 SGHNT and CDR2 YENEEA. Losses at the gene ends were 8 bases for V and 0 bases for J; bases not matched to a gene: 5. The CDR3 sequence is CASGRSGSSYNEQFF. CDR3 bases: TGTGCCAGCGGGCGTAGCGGGAGCTCCTACAATGAGCAGTTCTTC. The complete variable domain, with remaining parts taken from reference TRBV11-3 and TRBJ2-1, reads EAGVVQSPRYKIIEKKQPVAFWCNPISGHNTLYWYLQNLGQGPELLIRYENEEAVDDSQLPKDRFSAERLKGVDSTLKIQPAELGDSAVYLCASGRSGSSYNEQFFGPGTRLTVL.